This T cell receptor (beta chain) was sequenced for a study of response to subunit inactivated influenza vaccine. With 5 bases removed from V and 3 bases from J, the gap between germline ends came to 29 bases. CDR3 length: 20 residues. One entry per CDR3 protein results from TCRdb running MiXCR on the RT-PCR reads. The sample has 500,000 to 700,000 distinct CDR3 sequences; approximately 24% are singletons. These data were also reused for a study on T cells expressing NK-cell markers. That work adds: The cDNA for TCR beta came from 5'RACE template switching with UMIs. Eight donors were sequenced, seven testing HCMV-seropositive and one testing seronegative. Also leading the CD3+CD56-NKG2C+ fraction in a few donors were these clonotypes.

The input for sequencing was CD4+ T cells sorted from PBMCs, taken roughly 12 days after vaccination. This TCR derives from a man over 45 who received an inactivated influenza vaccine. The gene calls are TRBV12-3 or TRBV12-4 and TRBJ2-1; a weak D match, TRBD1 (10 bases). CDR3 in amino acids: CASSKRQGAWAGGYYNEQFF. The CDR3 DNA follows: TGTGCCAGCAGTAAACGACAGGGGGCATGGGCGGGAGGGTACTACAATGAGCAGTTCTTC.